Listed below are T cell receptor beta chains from one sample, sequenced in a study of T cells in Graves' hyperthyroidism and ophthalmopathy. TCRdb recomputed calls from the multiplex PCR reads with MiXCR, one row per CDR3 protein. The table lists approximately 100,000 distinct CDR3 sequences, approximately 39% of them singletons. The sequencing input was peripheral blood or thyroid tissue (not recorded which). The origin of the receptors is a woman aged 25 to 39 with Graves' hyperthyroidism. Each CDR3 is given with its conserved first and last residue. D genes are given only for firm matches. For some rows the clone size is stated as once, few or many, or as a class when expanded; others skip it.

v_call	clone_size	d_call	j_call	cdr3_aa	cdr3_nt
TRBV4-2	many	.	TRBJ2-7	CASSLLEGQSEQYF	TGTGCCAGCAGCCTTTTAGAGGGGCAAAGCGAGCAGTACTTC
TRBV27	many	.	TRBJ2-7	CASSLTLNSYEQYF	TGTGCCAGCAGTCTGACTCTAAACTCCTACGAGCAGTACTTC
TRBV7-2	.	TRBD1	TRBJ2-6	CACSFDRARADVLTF	TGTGCCTGCAGCTTTGACAGGGCTCGGGCCGACGTCCTGACTTTC
TRBV20-1	.	.	TRBJ1-2	CSAQSYRDLNYGYTF	TGCAGTGCCCAGAGCTACAGGGACCTAAACTATGGCTACACCTTC
TRBV15	.	TRBD1	TRBJ2-5	CATSRGDRGQETQYF	TGTGCCACCAGCAGAGGGGACAGGGGACAAGAGACCCAGTACTTC
TRBV20-1	many	.	TRBJ2-7	CSARDIFNEQYF	TGCAGTGCTAGGGACATTTTTAATGAGCAGTACTTC
TRBV7-8	many	.	TRBJ1-1	CASSLEWGEAFF	TGTGCCAGCAGCTTAGAATGGGGGGAAGCTTTCTTT
TRBV13	many	.	TRBJ1-2	CASSPTTGFLRPLNYGYTF	TGTGCCAGCAGCCCAACAACAGGGTTCCTACGCCCCCTGAACTATGGCTACACCTTC
TRBV7-9	many	.	TRBJ2-6	CASSLPGANVLTF	TGTGCCAGCAGCCTCCCAGGGGCCAACGTCCTGACTTTC
TRBV20-1	.	TRBD1	TRBJ2-5	CSARRWGQGASRETQYF	TGCAGTGCTAGACGGTGGGGACAGGGGGCCTCGCGGGAGACCCAGTACTTC
TRBV10-2	many	TRBD2	TRBJ2-7	CASSGTSGVHQQYF	TGCGCCAGCAGTGGGACTAGCGGGGTCCACCAGCAGTACTTC
TRBV7-9	many	.	TRBJ2-3	CASSRGGIDTQYF	TGTGCCAGCAGCAGGGGGGGGATAGATACGCAGTATTTT
TRBV20-1	many	TRBD1	TRBJ1-2	CSARALDRGIYGYTF	TGCAGTGCTAGGGCCTTGGACAGGGGGATCTATGGCTACACCTTC
TRBV4-2	.	TRBD1	TRBJ2-7	CASSQVQGSGTGDYEQYF	TGTGCCAGCAGCCAAGTTCAGGGTTCGGGGACAGGGGACTACGAGCAGTACTTC
TRBV20-1	many	.	TRBJ1-2	CSARFSNYGYTF	TGCAGTGCTAGATTCAGTAACTATGGCTACACCTTC
TRBV7-9	many	TRBD2	TRBJ2-2	CASSSKKTSGRNTGELFF	TGTGCCAGCAGCTCCAAGAAAACTAGCGGGAGGAACACCGGGGAGCTGTTTTTT
TRBV5-1	many	.	TRBJ2-2	CASSLWVSTGELFF	TGCGCCAGCAGCTTGTGGGTTAGCACCGGGGAGCTGTTTTTT
TRBV19	many	.	TRBJ1-6	CASSYRPDSPLHF	TGTGCCAGTAGCTATCGACCGGATTCACCCCTCCACTTT